The clone carrying this T cell receptor beta chain was picked up many times. Its target is not known. These data belong to a study of T cells in Graves' hyperthyroidism and ophthalmopathy. Points from the study as a whole: In blood, most of the thyroid clonotypes expanded above 0.001 were also present.

J gave up 4 bases and V 7 bases, and 7 bases lay outside the gene matches. The CDR3 runs 15 residues. The V gene's germline CDR1 is SGHTA and CDR2 FQGNSA. RNA transcripts gave rise to amplified TCR beta CDR3 regions. The primer set for the first-round RT-PCR of the TCR CDR3 was HTBI. Using its own MiXCR run on the multiplex PCR reads, TCRdb lists one record per CDR3 protein. The table shows around 700,000 distinct CDR3 sequences, with 35% occurring only once. The PBMCs were taken from more than 8 ml of fresh peripheral blood. The origin of this receptor is a woman in her thirties or forties with Graves' hyperthyroidism. Specimen: blood. The J gene is TRBJ2-2, the V gene TRBV7-2; 9 positions match TRBD1. The CDR3 DNA sequence: TGTGCCAGCACCTACCGGACAGGGGCCACCGGGGAGCTGTTTTTT. This encodes CASTYRTGATGELFF.